The clone carrying this TCR beta chain was recorded a few times. Its antigen is as yet unknown. The TCR beta CDR3 regions underwent amplification using RNA transcripts as the source. First-round RT-PCR of the TCR CDR3 relied on the HTBI primer set. TCRdb fed the multiplex PCR reads into MiXCR, producing one record per CDR3 protein. The sample lists over 500,000 distinct CDR3 sequences; 17% were seen once. With 3 bases removed from V and 5 bases from J, the gap between germline ends came to 9 bases. The CDR3 is 13 residues long. Germline loops: CDR1 SGDLS, CDR2 YYNGEE. The source of the sample is a study of T cells in Graves' hyperthyroidism and ophthalmopathy. Whole-study findings and limits: Blood samples included most of the expanded thyroid clonotypes exceeding 0.001. In simple terms, a model built on 13 V-J features told ophthalmopathy apart from stable hyperthyroidism.

Patients were excluded because of uncontrolled infection, other autoimmune disease, pregnancy or lactation. Diagnoses rested on clinical symptoms, serum thyroxine and TRAb, thyroid ultrasound and orbital computed tomography. The sequencing input was blood. This rearrangement joins TRBV9 to TRBJ2-1; D unresolved. The sequence came from a woman between 18 and 29 years old with Graves' ophthalmopathy. The CDR3 loop reads CASSGELHNEQFF. The CDR3 DNA sequence: TGTGCCAGCAGCGGAGAGCTCCACAATGAGCAGTTCTTC.